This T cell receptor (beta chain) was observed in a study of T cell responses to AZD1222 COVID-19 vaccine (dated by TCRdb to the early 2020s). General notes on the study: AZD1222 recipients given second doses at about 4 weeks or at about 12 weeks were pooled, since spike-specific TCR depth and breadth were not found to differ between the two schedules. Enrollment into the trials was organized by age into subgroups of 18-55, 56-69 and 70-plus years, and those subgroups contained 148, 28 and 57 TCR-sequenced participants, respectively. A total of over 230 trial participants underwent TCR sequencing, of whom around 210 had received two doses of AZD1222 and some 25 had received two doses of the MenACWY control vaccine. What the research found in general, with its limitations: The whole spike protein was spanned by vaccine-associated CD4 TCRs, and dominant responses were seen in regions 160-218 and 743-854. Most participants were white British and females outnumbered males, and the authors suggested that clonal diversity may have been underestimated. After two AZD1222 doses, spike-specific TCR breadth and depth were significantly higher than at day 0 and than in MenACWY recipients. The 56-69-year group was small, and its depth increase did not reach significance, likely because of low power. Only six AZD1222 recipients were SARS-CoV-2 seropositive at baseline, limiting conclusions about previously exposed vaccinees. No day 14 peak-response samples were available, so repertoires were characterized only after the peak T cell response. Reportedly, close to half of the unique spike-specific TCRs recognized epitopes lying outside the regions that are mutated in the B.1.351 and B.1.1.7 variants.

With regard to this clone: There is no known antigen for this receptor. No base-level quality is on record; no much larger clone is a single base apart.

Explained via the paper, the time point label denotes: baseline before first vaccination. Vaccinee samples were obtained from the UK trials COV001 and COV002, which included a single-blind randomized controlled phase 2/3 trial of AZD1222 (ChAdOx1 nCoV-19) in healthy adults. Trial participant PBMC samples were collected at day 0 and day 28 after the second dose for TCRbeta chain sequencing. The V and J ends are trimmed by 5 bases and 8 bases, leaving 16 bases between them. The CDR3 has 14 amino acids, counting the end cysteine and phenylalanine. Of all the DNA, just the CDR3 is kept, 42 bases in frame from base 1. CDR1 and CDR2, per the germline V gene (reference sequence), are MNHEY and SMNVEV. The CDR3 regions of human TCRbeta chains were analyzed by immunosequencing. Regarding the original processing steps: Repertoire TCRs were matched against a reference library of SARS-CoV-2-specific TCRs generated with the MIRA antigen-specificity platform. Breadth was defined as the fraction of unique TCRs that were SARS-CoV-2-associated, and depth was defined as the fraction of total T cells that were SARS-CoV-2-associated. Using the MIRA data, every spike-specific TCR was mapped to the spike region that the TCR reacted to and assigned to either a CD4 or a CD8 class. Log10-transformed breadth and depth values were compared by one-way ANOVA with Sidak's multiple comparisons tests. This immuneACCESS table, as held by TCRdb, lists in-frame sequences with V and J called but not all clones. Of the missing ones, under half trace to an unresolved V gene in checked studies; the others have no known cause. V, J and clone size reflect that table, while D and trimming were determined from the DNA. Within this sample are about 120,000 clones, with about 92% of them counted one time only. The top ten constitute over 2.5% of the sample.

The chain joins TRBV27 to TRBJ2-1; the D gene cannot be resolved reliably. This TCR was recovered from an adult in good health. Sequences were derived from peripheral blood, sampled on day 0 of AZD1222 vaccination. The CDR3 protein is CASSPTDFWDEQFF. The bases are TGTGCCAGCAGTCCCACGGATTTTTGGGATGAGCAGTTCTTC.